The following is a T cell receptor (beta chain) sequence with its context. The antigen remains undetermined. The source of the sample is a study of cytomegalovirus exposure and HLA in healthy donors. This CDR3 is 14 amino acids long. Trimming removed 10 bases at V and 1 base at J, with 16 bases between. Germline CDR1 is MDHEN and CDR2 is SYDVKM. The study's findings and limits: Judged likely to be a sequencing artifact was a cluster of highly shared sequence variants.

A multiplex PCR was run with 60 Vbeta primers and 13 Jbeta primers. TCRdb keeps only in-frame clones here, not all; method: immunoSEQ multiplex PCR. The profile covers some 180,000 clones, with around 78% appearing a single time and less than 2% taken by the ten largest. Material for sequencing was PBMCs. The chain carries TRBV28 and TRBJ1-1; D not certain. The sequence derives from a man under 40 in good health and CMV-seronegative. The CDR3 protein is CATSRLASNTEAFF. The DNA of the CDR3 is TGTGCCACCTCTAGGTTGGCGTCGAACACTGAAGCTTTCTTT.